Listed below are T cell receptor beta chains from one sample, sequenced in a study of OX40 agonist ivuxolimab in advanced cancers. Repertoires were generated with immunoSEQ multiplex PCR, while TCRdb's copy carries only in-frame clones and drops some. In the table there are approximately 19,000 clones, 86% of which are singletons. The sample consisted of CD4+ or CD8+ T cells sorted from blood, taken in a trial of the OX40 agonist ivuxolimab. All receptors come from an adult with an advanced solid tumor such as melanoma, head and neck, liver or kidney cancer. Both conserved end residues are part of each CDR3. Each record gives: D gene, CDR3 length, clone size, J gene, V gene, CDR3 protein, CDR3 DNA. A D gene is named only where the DNA matches it firmly. Only part of the rows carry a size: once, few, many, or a class if the clone is expanded.

d_gene: -
len: 12
abundance: -
j_gene: TRBJ2-2
v_gene: TRBV27
CDR3aa: CASSLNTGELFF
CDR3nt: TGTGCCAGCAGTTTAAACACCGGGGAGCTGTTTTTT

d_gene: -
len: 13
abundance: -
j_gene: TRBJ1-1
v_gene: TRBV19
CDR3aa: CASSSVGGTEAFF
CDR3nt: TGTGCCAGTAGTTCCGTGGGGGGCACTGAAGCTTTCTTT

d_gene: -
len: 12
abundance: medium-sized
j_gene: TRBJ1-3
v_gene: TRBV30
CDR3aa: CAWKGSGNTIYF
CDR3nt: TGTGCCTGGAAGGGGTCTGGAAACACCATATATTTT

d_gene: TRBD2
len: 16
abundance: -
j_gene: TRBJ2-3
v_gene: TRBV9
CDR3aa: CASSSRTSGRADTQYF
CDR3nt: TGTGCCAGCAGCTCCCGGACTAGCGGGAGGGCAGATACGCAGTATTTT

d_gene: -
len: 13
abundance: -
j_gene: TRBJ1-2
v_gene: TRBV4-1
CDR3aa: CASSQRSNYGYTF
CDR3nt: TGCGCCAGCAGCCAACGGTCTAACTATGGCTACACCTTC

d_gene: -
len: 17
abundance: -
j_gene: TRBJ1-1
v_gene: TRBV19
CDR3aa: CASSSLGLTGLNTEAFF
CDR3nt: TGTGCCAGTAGCAGCCTGGGCCTTACAGGGTTGAACACTGAAGCTTTCTTT

d_gene: -
len: 13
abundance: -
j_gene: TRBJ2-5
v_gene: TRBV5-6
CDR3aa: CASSLAPTKTQYF
CDR3nt: TGTGCCAGCAGCTTGGCCCCCACGAAGACCCAGTACTTC

d_gene: -
len: 15
abundance: -
j_gene: TRBJ1-6
v_gene: TRBV27
CDR3aa: CASSLGISYNSPLHF
CDR3nt: TGTGCCAGCAGTTTAGGGATTTCCTATAATTCACCCCTCCACTTT

d_gene: -
len: 16
abundance: -
j_gene: TRBJ1-5
v_gene: TRBV5-6
CDR3aa: CASSSGQFRSNQPQHF
CDR3nt: TGTGCCAGCAGCTCCGGACAGTTTAGGAGCAATCAGCCCCAGCATTTT

d_gene: -
len: 16
abundance: -
j_gene: TRBJ1-2
v_gene: TRBV6-5
CDR3aa: CASSYKRARPNYGYTF
CDR3nt: TGTGCCAGCAGTTACAAACGAGCCCGTCCTAACTATGGCTACACCTTC

d_gene: TRBD1
len: 14
abundance: -
j_gene: TRBJ2-7
v_gene: TRBV27
CDR3aa: CASSFTGDSYEQYF
CDR3nt: TGTGCCAGCAGTTTTACAGGGGACTCCTACGAGCAGTACTTC

d_gene: -
len: 15
abundance: -
j_gene: TRBJ1-1
v_gene: TRBV6-6
CDR3aa: CASSYSAQGNTEAFF
CDR3nt: TGTGCCAGCAGTTACTCGGCCCAGGGGAACACTGAAGCTTTCTTT

d_gene: -
len: 14
abundance: -
j_gene: TRBJ2-7
v_gene: TRBV6-1
CDR3aa: CASLRPGYEYEQYF
CDR3nt: TGTGCCAGCCTGCGGCCGGGGTACGAGTACGAGCAGTACTTC

d_gene: -
len: 16
abundance: -
j_gene: TRBJ2-1
v_gene: TRBV9
CDR3aa: CASSVTVSSSYNEQFF
CDR3nt: TGTGCCAGCAGCGTTACAGTATCAAGCTCCTACAATGAGCAGTTCTTC

d_gene: -
len: 16
abundance: -
j_gene: TRBJ2-3
v_gene: TRBV5-5
CDR3aa: CASSLVIRGGTDTQYF
CDR3nt: TGTGCCAGCAGCTTAGTCATCCGGGGCGGCACAGATACGCAGTATTTT

d_gene: TRBD1
len: 15
abundance: -
j_gene: TRBJ1-4
v_gene: TRBV9
CDR3aa: CASSTTRDSAQKLFF
CDR3nt: TGTGCCAGCAGCACCACGCGGGACAGTGCCCAAAAACTGTTTTTT

d_gene: -
len: 14
abundance: once
j_gene: TRBJ2-7
v_gene: TRBV2
CDR3aa: CASSGAGATYEQYF
CDR3nt: TGTGCCAGCAGTGGCGCGGGGGCCACTTACGAGCAGTACTTC

d_gene: -
len: 14
abundance: -
j_gene: TRBJ2-2
v_gene: TRBV5-4
CDR3aa: CASSFQRVTGELFF
CDR3nt: TGTGCCAGCAGCTTTCAGCGGGTCACCGGGGAGCTGTTTTTT

d_gene: -
len: 16
abundance: -
j_gene: TRBJ1-5
v_gene: TRBV19
CDR3aa: CASSMWDGYSNQPQHF
CDR3nt: TGTGCCAGTAGTATGTGGGACGGCTATAGCAATCAGCCCCAGCATTTT

d_gene: TRBD1
len: 15
abundance: few
j_gene: TRBJ2-7
v_gene: TRBV6-1
CDR3aa: CASSERTGGRYEQYF
CDR3nt: TGTGCCAGCAGTGAACGGACAGGGGGAAGGTACGAGCAGTACTTC

d_gene: -
len: 15
abundance: -
j_gene: TRBJ1-2
v_gene: TRBV7-8
CDR3aa: CASSPEMGRDYGYTF
CDR3nt: TGTGCCAGCAGCCCAGAGATGGGAAGGGATTATGGCTACACCTTC

d_gene: -
len: 14
abundance: -
j_gene: TRBJ1-3
v_gene: TRBV29-1
CDR3aa: CSVSTGNSGNTIYF
CDR3nt: TGCAGCGTTTCAACAGGGAACTCTGGAAACACCATATATTTT

d_gene: TRBD1
len: 15
abundance: -
j_gene: TRBJ2-1
v_gene: TRBV5-5
CDR3aa: CASSWGQEIWNEQFF
CDR3nt: TGTGCCAGCAGCTGGGGACAGGAGATTTGGAATGAGCAGTTCTTC

d_gene: -
len: 15
abundance: -
j_gene: TRBJ2-1
v_gene: TRBV27
CDR3aa: CASSFIREVHNEQFF
CDR3nt: TGTGCCAGCAGTTTCATCAGGGAGGTCCACAATGAGCAGTTCTTC

d_gene: TRBD1
len: 14
abundance: -
j_gene: TRBJ1-5
v_gene: TRBV10-1
CDR3aa: CATSPGQGNQPQHF
CDR3nt: TGCGCCACCTCGCCGGGACAGGGGAATCAGCCCCAGCATTTT

d_gene: -
len: 14
abundance: -
j_gene: TRBJ1-6
v_gene: TRBV9
CDR3aa: CASSVGGNNSPLHF
CDR3nt: TGTGCCAGCAGCGTAGGGGGGAATAATTCACCCCTCCACTTT

d_gene: -
len: 13
abundance: -
j_gene: TRBJ2-7
v_gene: TRBV5-6
CDR3aa: CASSAGSSYEQYF
CDR3nt: TGTGCCAGCAGCGCGGGAAGCTCCTACGAGCAGTACTTC

d_gene: TRBD2
len: 16
abundance: -
j_gene: TRBJ2-1
v_gene: TRBV4-1
CDR3aa: CASSQEPAGSYNEQFF
CDR3nt: TGCGCCAGCAGCCAAGAACCAGCGGGATCCTACAATGAGCAGTTCTTC

d_gene: -
len: 14
abundance: -
j_gene: TRBJ1-2
v_gene: TRBV9
CDR3aa: CASSDTLLSYGYTF
CDR3nt: TGTGCCAGCAGCGACACCCTCCTAAGCTATGGCTACACCTTC

d_gene: TRBD1
len: 16
abundance: -
j_gene: TRBJ1-1
v_gene: TRBV19
CDR3aa: CASSIPQGGRNTEAFF
CDR3nt: TGTGCCAGTAGTATTCCCCAGGGGGGTCGGAACACTGAAGCTTTCTTT

d_gene: -
len: 15
abundance: -
j_gene: TRBJ1-1
v_gene: TRBV27
CDR3aa: CASNPHRTMNTEAFF
CDR3nt: TGTGCCAGCAATCCTCACCGAACAATGAACACTGAAGCTTTCTTT

d_gene: -
len: 12
abundance: -
j_gene: TRBJ1-1
v_gene: TRBV6-5
CDR3aa: CASSSGWTEAFF
CDR3nt: TGTGCCAGCAGCTCTGGGTGGACTGAAGCTTTCTTT

d_gene: -
len: 15
abundance: -
j_gene: TRBJ2-7
v_gene: TRBV5-8
CDR3aa: CASSSVPGTDYEQYF
CDR3nt: TGTGCCAGCAGTTCAGTCCCCGGGACGGATTACGAGCAGTACTTC

d_gene: -
len: 15
abundance: -
j_gene: TRBJ2-2
v_gene: TRBV6-5
CDR3aa: CASSYEGIVTGELFF
CDR3nt: TGTGCCAGCAGTTACGAGGGGATTGTCACCGGGGAGCTGTTTTTT

d_gene: -
len: 15
abundance: -
j_gene: TRBJ1-1
v_gene: TRBV5-4
CDR3aa: CASSFSLQGSTEAFF
CDR3nt: TGTGCCAGCAGCTTTTCGCTGCAGGGGTCCACTGAAGCTTTCTTT

d_gene: -
len: 12
abundance: -
j_gene: TRBJ2-5
v_gene: TRBV6-5
CDR3aa: CASSDYQETQYF
CDR3nt: TGTGCCAGCAGTGACTACCAAGAGACCCAGTACTTC

d_gene: TRBD1
len: 15
abundance: -
j_gene: TRBJ1-5
v_gene: TRBV6-1
CDR3aa: CASRDRERADQPQHF
CDR3nt: TGTGCCAGCAGAGACAGGGAACGGGCCGATCAGCCCCAGCATTTT

d_gene: TRBD1
len: 17
abundance: -
j_gene: TRBJ1-3
v_gene: TRBV7-6
CDR3aa: CASSTIGQGARGNTIYF
CDR3nt: TGTGCCAGCAGCACTATAGGACAGGGGGCGCGTGGAAACACCATATATTTT

d_gene: -
len: 17
abundance: -
j_gene: TRBJ2-1
v_gene: TRBV7-2
CDR3aa: CASSLDVAGQSYNEQFF
CDR3nt: TGTGCCAGCAGCTTAGATGTGGCGGGCCAGTCCTACAATGAGCAGTTCTTC

d_gene: TRBD1
len: 15
abundance: -
j_gene: TRBJ1-1
v_gene: TRBV9
CDR3aa: CASSFSRDRATEAFF
CDR3nt: TGTGCCAGCAGCTTCAGCAGGGACAGGGCTACTGAAGCTTTCTTT

d_gene: TRBD1
len: 12
abundance: -
j_gene: TRBJ2-7
v_gene: TRBV7-3
CDR3aa: CASSPTGVEQYF
CDR3nt: TGTGCCAGCAGCCCGACAGGGGTCGAGCAGTACTTC

d_gene: -
len: 14
abundance: -
j_gene: TRBJ1-2
v_gene: TRBV27
CDR3aa: CASSLNQGYYGYTF
CDR3nt: TGTGCCAGCAGTTTAAACCAGGGATACTATGGCTACACCTTC

d_gene: -
len: 15
abundance: -
j_gene: TRBJ2-5
v_gene: TRBV15
CDR3aa: CATSRGSRGLKTQYF
CDR3nt: TGTGCCACCAGCAGAGGAAGCAGGGGTCTGAAGACCCAGTACTTC

d_gene: -
len: 15
abundance: -
j_gene: TRBJ1-3
v_gene: TRBV28
CDR3aa: CASSSGVISGNTIYF
CDR3nt: TGTGCCAGCAGTTCAGGGGTTATCTCTGGAAACACCATATATTTT

d_gene: TRBD2
len: 12
abundance: -
j_gene: TRBJ2-7
v_gene: TRBV27
CDR3aa: CASSISRIGRDF
CDR3nt: TGTGCCAGCAGTATATCCCGGATCGGGAGGGACTTC

d_gene: -
len: 15
abundance: once
j_gene: TRBJ2-5
v_gene: TRBV10-2
CDR3aa: CASREGPYGQETQYF
CDR3nt: TGCGCCAGCAGAGAGGGACCCTACGGGCAAGAGACCCAGTACTTC

d_gene: -
len: 13
abundance: -
j_gene: TRBJ2-7
v_gene: TRBV6-1
CDR3aa: CASSGEGAYEQYF
CDR3nt: TGTGCCAGCAGCGGGGAAGGGGCCTACGAGCAGTACTTC

d_gene: -
len: 12
abundance: -
j_gene: TRBJ2-2
v_gene: TRBV9
CDR3aa: CASSQNTGELFF
CDR3nt: TGTGCCAGCAGCCAGAACACCGGGGAGCTGTTTTTT

d_gene: TRBD1
len: 15
abundance: -
j_gene: TRBJ2-7
v_gene: TRBV15
CDR3aa: CATSRVGQDQYEQYF
CDR3nt: TGTGCCACCAGCAGAGTGGGACAGGACCAATACGAGCAGTACTTC

d_gene: TRBD1
len: 14
abundance: -
j_gene: TRBJ2-3
v_gene: TRBV6-5
CDR3aa: CASSTPGQGDTQYF
CDR3nt: TGTGCCAGCAGTACCCCGGGACAGGGGGATACGCAGTATTTT

d_gene: TRBD1
len: 13
abundance: -
j_gene: TRBJ1-1
v_gene: TRBV27
CDR3aa: CASSVYRGTEAFF
CDR3nt: TGTGCCAGCAGTGTTTACAGGGGCACTGAAGCTTTCTTT

d_gene: TRBD2
len: 13
abundance: -
j_gene: TRBJ2-7
v_gene: TRBV6-5
CDR3aa: CASLTSGGYEQYF
CDR3nt: TGTGCCAGCCTTACTAGCGGGGGGTACGAGCAGTACTTC

d_gene: -
len: 15
abundance: -
j_gene: TRBJ2-5
v_gene: TRBV4-1
CDR3aa: CASSRGGVDQETQYF
CDR3nt: TGCGCCAGCAGCCGCGGTGGGGTCGATCAAGAGACCCAGTACTTC

d_gene: -
len: 16
abundance: -
j_gene: TRBJ2-1
v_gene: TRBV7-9
CDR3aa: CASSLEDLTSYNEQFF
CDR3nt: TGTGCCAGCAGCTTAGAGGACTTGACGTCCTACAATGAGCAGTTCTTC

d_gene: TRBD2
len: 15
abundance: -
j_gene: TRBJ2-5
v_gene: TRBV7-9
CDR3aa: CASSLARGGLETQYF
CDR3nt: TGTGCCAGCAGCTTAGCTCGGGGGGGCCTCGAGACCCAGTACTTC

d_gene: -
len: 12
abundance: -
j_gene: TRBJ2-7
v_gene: TRBV11-3
CDR3aa: CASSPLSYEQYF
CDR3nt: TGTGCCAGCAGCCCTCTGAGCTACGAGCAGTACTTC

d_gene: -
len: 13
abundance: -
j_gene: TRBJ2-7
v_gene: TRBV7-3
CDR3aa: CASSFGGPDEQYF
CDR3nt: TGTGCCAGCAGCTTTGGGGGGCCAGACGAGCAGTACTTC

d_gene: TRBD2
len: 16
abundance: once
j_gene: TRBJ2-7
v_gene: TRBV11-3
CDR3aa: CASSHGTGLAPSEQYF
CDR3nt: TGTGCCAGCAGCCACGGCACGGGACTAGCGCCGTCGGAGCAGTACTTC